These 18 T cell receptor beta chains came from one sample sequenced in a study of blood T cell repertoires in COVID-19. Here immunoSEQ multiplex PCR was the method, and the copy in TCRdb shows in-frame clones only, minus some. Of about 67,000 clones detected, 70% to 90% appear once; the ten largest clones hold roughly a fifth. Sequencing input: peripheral blood. These receptors all stem from a woman over 75 with acute or convalescent COVID-19.

The CDR3 loop reads CASSLAGALDTQYF. Here the CDR3 DNA reads TGTGCCAGCAGTCTAGCGGGAGCCTTGGATACGCAGTATTTT. This rearrangement joins TRBV28 to TRBJ2-3; 10 nucleotides match TRBD2. Germline V lookup: CDR1 MDHEN, CDR2 SYDVKM. This CDR3 is 14 amino acids long. The J segment lost 6 bases and the V segment lost 5 bases, leaving 5 bases of the junction unmatched.

The rearrangement uses TRBV6-2 or TRBV6-3 and TRBJ2-1; a possible D gene is TRBD2 (5 bases). The CDR3 runs to 14 residues. V was pared by 5 bases and J by 2 bases, with 10 bases between. The germline V gene has CDR1 MNHEY and CDR2 SVGEGT. CDR3 loop: CASSRGSTYNEQFF. The CDR3 region has the DNA TGTGCCAGCAGTCGGGGTTCTACCTACAATGAGCAGTTCTTC.

The V and J genes are TRBV2 and TRBJ1-5; D is undetermined. The CDR3 is 13 amino acids. CDR1 and CDR2 from the germline V gene are SNHLY and FYNNEI. The ends were cut back, 6 bases at V and 4 bases at J, with 10 bases in the middle. The CDR3 coding sequence is TGTGCCAGCAGGCAACAGCTGAATCAGCCCCAGCATTTT. Protein product: CASRQQLNQPQHF.

V and J are TRBV5-1 and TRBJ1-5; D gene unclear. The germline V and J ends were trimmed by 1 base and 4 bases, with 12 bases remaining between them. The CDR3 runs 15 residues. Germline V gene sequence: CDR1 SGHRS, CDR2 YFSETQ. The CDR3 is CASSLSGDPNQPQHF. The CDR3 nucleotides are TGCGCCAGCAGCTTGTCCGGGGATCCTAATCAGCCCCAGCATTTT.

This clone came up once. The chain has TRBV7-3 and TRBJ2-1; weak D call: TRBD2 (6 bases). The CDR3 totals 15 residues. Germline V CDR1 and CDR2: SGHTA, FQGTGA. V lost 1 base and J 3 bases, leaving 10 bases between the germline ends. CDR3 nucleotides: TGTGCCAGCAGCTTAATGACTAGTGGCTACAATGAGCAGTTCTTC. This encodes CASSLMTSGYNEQFF.

This chain joins TRBV4-1 and TRBJ1-4, with 8 positions matching TRBD1. V gave up 2 bases and J gave up 10 bases; unmatched junction bases: 9. The CDR3 covers 15 residues. Germline V CDR1 and CDR2: MGHRA, YSYEKL. The CDR3 nucleotides are TGCGCCAGCAGCCAACTGACAGGGGCCGTCGGAAAACTGTTTTTT. This encodes CASSQLTGAVGKLFF.

The chain combines TRBV19 with TRBJ2-6, with a possible D match to TRBD1 (6 bases). Trimming left V 4 bases short and J 0 bases short, with 13 bases between. The CDR3 length is 17 residues. CDR1 and CDR2 from the germline V gene are LNHDA and SQIVND (reference sequence). CDR3 protein: CASSTGTLTSGANVLTF. In DNA form, the CDR3 reads TGTGCCAGTAGTACCGGGACACTAACCTCTGGGGCCAACGTCCTGACTTTC.

This clone was picked up one time. This chain uses TRBV12-3 or TRBV12-4 with TRBJ2-7, with a possible D match to TRBD2 (5 bases). This CDR3 region has 13 residues. Trimming took 8 bases from V and 3 from J, leaving 14 bases between them. CDR3 protein: CASAEESFYEQYF. The DNA of the CDR3 is TGTGCCAGCGCGGAGGAGTCCTTCTACGAGCAGTACTTC.

The sample holds one count of this clone. Written as DNA, the CDR3 is TGTGCCAGCAGTCCTGCCCCTCTAGTTTGGGCTTTCTTT. Translation gives CASSPAPLVWAFF. This chain uses TRBV12-3 or TRBV12-4 with TRBJ1-1; D uncertain. The ends were cut back, 5 bases at V and 11 bases at J, with 18 bases in the middle. The CDR3 consists of 13 residues.

The chain links TRBV7-3 to TRBJ2-1, with 13 bases aligning to TRBD2. CDR3 length: 17 amino acids. Germline V gives CDR1 SGHTA, CDR2 FQGTGA. Trimming removed 5 bases from V and 5 bases from J; junction bases left unmatched: 9. CDR3 loop: CASSQLAGGLIHNEQFF. Written as DNA, the CDR3 is TGTGCCAGCAGCCAACTAGCGGGAGGGCTAATCCACAATGAGCAGTTCTTC.

The chain uses TRBV28 and TRBJ1-1, with 8 bases that match TRBD1. This CDR3 is built from 16 residues. The germline gives CDR1 MDHEN, CDR2 SYDVKM. V trimming: 4 bases; J trimming: 2 bases; junction bases outside the gene matches: 9. This CDR3 reads CASSYRNGTGNTEAFF. CDR3 DNA: TGTGCCAGCAGTTACCGCAACGGGACAGGCAACACTGAAGCTTTCTTT. The full variable domain, with the rest looked up from reference TRBV28 and TRBJ1-1, is DVKVTQSSRYLVKRTGEKVFLECVQDMDHENMFWYRQDPGLGLRLIYFSYDVKMKEKGDIPEGYSVSREKKERFSLILESASTNQTSMYLCASSYRNGTGNTEAFFGQGTRLTVV.

The genes are TRBV6-1 and TRBJ2-5; 8 bases map to TRBD2. V gave up 0 bases and J gave up 4 bases; unmatched junction bases: 4. Germline CDR1 reads MNHNS; CDR2 reads SASEGT. This CDR3 is built from 15 residues. CDR3 DNA sequence: TGTGCCAGCAGTGAAGCAGGGACTAGTGGAGAGACCCAGTACTTC. This codes for CASSEAGTSGETQYF.

The J gene is TRBJ1-5, the V gene TRBV6-5; possibly TRBD1 for D (6 bases). V gave up 6 bases and J gave up 2 bases, with 14 bases separating them. Germline loops: CDR1 MNHEY, CDR2 SVGAGI. The CDR3 has 15 amino acids. CDR3: CASRLQGFGNQPQHF. The DNA of the CDR3 is TGTGCCAGCAGGCTACAGGGTTTTGGCAATCAGCCCCAGCATTTT.

The V and J genes are TRBV6-5 and TRBJ2-3; 9 bases fit TRBD2. The CDR3 has 14 amino acids. Per the germline V gene, CDR1 is MNHEY and CDR2 is SVGAGI. Trimming cost V 7 bases and J 4 bases; bases outside gene matches: 6. DNA for the CDR3: TGTGCCAGCATCGCGGGAGGGCCGGCAGATACGCAGTATTTT. It yields the protein CASIAGGPADTQYF.

The rearrangement uses TRBV7-2 and TRBJ2-1; 9 bases agree with TRBD2. The germline CDR1 and CDR2 sequences are SGHTA and FQGNSA. The CDR3 length is 17 residues. J lost 5 bases, V lost 1 base, and 9 bases had no gene match. The CDR3: CASSLVSGRYRDNEQFF. Here the CDR3 DNA reads TGTGCCAGCAGCTTAGTAAGCGGGAGGTACCGAGACAATGAGCAGTTCTTC.

The chain couples TRBV9 to TRBJ1-4, with a possible D match to TRBD1 (5 bases). V was clipped by 4 bases and J by 6 bases, with 13 bases between them. CDR1 and CDR2 from the germline V gene are SGDLS and YYNGEE. The CDR3 is 14 amino acids. CDR3 DNA: TGTGCCAGCAGCCGGACCCTCAGGGATGAAAAACTGTTTTTT. It yields the protein CASSRTLRDEKLFF.

The genes are TRBV21-1 and TRBJ2-7; the table calls TRBD1, which could not be checked here. TRBV21-1 is given as a pseudogene. The CDR3 runs to 17 residues. The CDR3 bases are TGTGCCAGCAGCGACAGTCCGGGACAGGGGGCCCCCCACGAGCAGTACTTC. It translates to CASSDSPGQGAPHEQYF.

The chain recombines TRBV5-1 with TRBJ2-1; tentatively, D is TRBD2 (5 bases). Germline lookup yields CDR1 SGHRS and CDR2 YFSETQ. Trimming pared 7 bases from V and 0 bases from J, leaving 14 bases between. CDR3 length equals 15 residues. CDR3 loop: CASGEAVSSYNEQFF. The CDR3 DNA sequence: TGCGCCAGCGGAGAAGCGGTTAGCTCCTACAATGAGCAGTTCTTC.